These 31 T cell receptor beta chains came from one sample sequenced in a study of blood T cell repertoires in COVID-19. The method was immunoSEQ multiplex PCR; TCRdb's version includes in-frame clones alone and lacks a portion of them. The data hold 40,000 to 45,000 clones, with approximately 70% observed a single time. The sequencing sample was made of peripheral blood. The receptors were sampled from a man of 80 years or more with acute or convalescent COVID-19.

The chain uses TRBV19 and TRBJ2-1; 12 bases are shared with TRBD1. Per germline, CDR1 LNHDA and CDR2 SQIVND (reference sequence). Trimming removed 5 bases from V and 1 base from J; junction bases left unmatched: 6. The CDR3 is 17 amino acids. The CDR3 DNA reads TGTGCCAGTAGTGGGGACAGGGGGCAATGGTCCTACAATGAGCAGTTCTTC. Translated, it gives CASSGDRGQWSYNEQFF.

V usage is TRBV6-6 and J usage is TRBJ1-4; D is possibly TRBD1 (5 bases). The CDR3 has 13 residues. Trimming cost V 2 bases and J 7 bases, with 8 bases left between them. Germline V gene lookup returns CDR1 MNHNY and CDR2 SVGAGI (reference sequence). Written as DNA, the CDR3 is TGTGCCAGCAGTTACCGGGGGGTTGAAAAACTGTTTTTT. This sequence encodes CASSYRGVEKLFF.

The rearrangement joins TRBV10-3 to TRBJ1-2, with 9 bases that match TRBD1. Germline V gene lookup returns CDR1 ENHRY and CDR2 SYGVKD. This CDR3 contains 13 residues. V shed 6 bases and J 6 bases; nucleotides not matched to a gene: 5. CDR3 DNA sequence: TGTGCCATCAGGGGGGGACAGGGAGATGGCTACACCTTC. Translated, it gives CAIRGGQGDGYTF.

This clone has a handful of counts. The gene calls are TRBV4-1 and TRBJ1-1, with 7 bases that match TRBD1. The CDR3 loop spans 14 amino acids. V lost 5 bases to trimming and J lost 8 bases; unmatched junction nucleotides: 11. The germline gives CDR1 MGHRA, CDR2 YSYEKL. DNA of the CDR3: TGCGCCAGCAGCTCCAGGGGGGCTGGCGTCGAAGCTTTCTTT. The encoded protein is CASSSRGAGVEAFF.

The sample holds a few counts of this clone. This rearrangement joins TRBV18 to TRBJ2-7; 7 nucleotides agree with TRBD1. V lost 1 base to trimming and J lost 5 bases; unmatched junction nucleotides: 8. This CDR3 spans 15 amino acids. Germline CDR1 and CDR2: KGHSH and LQKENI. As DNA, the CDR3 is TGTGCCAGCTCACCACAGACAGGGTGGGACAACGAGCAGTACTTC. It specifies CASSPQTGWDNEQYF.

The V gene is TRBV7-3, the J gene TRBJ2-5; D possibly corresponds to TRBD2 (5 bases). V shed 5 bases and J shed 5 bases, with 9 bases lying between them. Germline V gene data show CDR1 as SGHTA and CDR2 as FQGTGA. The CDR3 is 12 amino acids. CDR3 coding DNA: TGTGCCAGCAGCCCCTCGGGGGAGACCCAGTACTTC. Its protein product is CASSPSGETQYF.

The CDR3 DNA is TGTGCCAGCAGCCCTCCGGACAGTGCCGTCTACGAGCAGTACTTC. It is translated as CASSPPDSAVYEQYF. V gene TRBV7-9 combines with J gene TRBJ2-7; weak D call: TRBD1 (6 bases). The CDR3 runs 15 residues. Trimming shortened V by 5 bases and J by 3 bases, and 17 bases separated the two germline ends. The germline CDR1 and CDR2 sequences are SEHNR and FQNEAQ (reference sequence). The whole variable domain, remainder taken from reference TRBV7-9 and TRBJ2-7, is DTGVSQNPRHKITKRGQNVTFRCDPISEHNRLYWYRQTLGQGPEFLTYFQNEAQLEKSRLLSDRFSAERPKGSFSTLEIQRTEQGDSAMYLCASSPPDSAVYEQYFGPGTRLTVT.

J is TRBJ2-7 and V is TRBV30; TRBD2 aligns across 8 bases. Looked up from germline, CDR1 is GTSNPN and CDR2 is SVGIG (reference sequence). V lost 2 bases, J lost 12 bases, and 12 bases stayed unmatched. This CDR3 has 13 residues. In nucleotides, the CDR3 is TGTGCCTGGAGTCGTACTAGCGGAAACCCGGTGTACTTC. This codes for CAWSRTSGNPVYF.

The chain is built from TRBV6-2 or TRBV6-3 and TRBJ1-1, with no clear D. This CDR3 region has 13 residues. Germline assignment: CDR1 MNHEY and CDR2 SVGEGT. Between the trimmed V and J ends, which lost 2 bases and 1 base, there was a span of 5 bases. The CDR3: CASSYRGNTEAFF. The DNA of the CDR3 is TGTGCCAGCAGTTACCGGGGGAACACTGAAGCTTTCTTT.

The V and J genes are TRBV29-1 and TRBJ2-7, with 9 bases aligning to TRBD1. With V trimmed by 6 bases and J by 5 bases, 5 bases remained unmatched. Germline assignment: CDR1 SQVTM and CDR2 ANQGSEA. The length of the CDR3 is 12 residues. The CDR3 DNA reads as TGCAGCGTAGAACGACAGGGGGACGAGCAGTACTTC. It yields the protein CSVERQGDEQYF.

The chain employs TRBV5-1 and TRBJ1-4, with TRBD1 as a possible D gene (5 bases). V gave up 7 bases and J gave up 0 bases, with 10 bases separating them. From germline, CDR1 is SGHRS and CDR2 YFSETQ. The CDR3 extends over 14 amino acids. CDR3 in amino acids: CASQQGTTNEKLFF. In DNA, the CDR3 is TGCGCCAGCCAGCAGGGAACAACTAATGAAAAACTGTTTTTT.

This chain connects TRBV5-5 to TRBJ1-2; the D is unclear. V lost 4 bases to trimming and J lost 2 bases, with 9 bases between them. Germline assignment: CDR1 SGHKS and CDR2 YYEKEE (reference sequence). The CDR3 runs 13 residues. CDR3 sequence (DNA): TGTGCCAGCAGCATAATACTCAACTATGGCTACACCTTC. Translating it yields CASSIILNYGYTF.

V usage is TRBV25-1 and J usage is TRBJ2-1; TRBD1 matches at 7 bases. The CDR3 runs 13 residues. Germline V gene sequence: CDR1 MGHDK, CDR2 SYGVNS. V trimming: 6 bases; J trimming: 6 bases; junction bases outside the gene matches: 5. DNA of the CDR3: TGTGCCAGCAGGCAGGGGGTTATCAATGAGCAGTTCTTC. Its protein is CASRQGVINEQFF.

This clone has just a few counts. The rearrangement links TRBV21-1 to TRBJ1-2; TRBD1, the table's D call, was not compared with the DNA. TRBV21-1 is designated a pseudogene. This CDR3 has 13 residues. Here the CDR3 DNA reads TGTGCCAGCCAACGTCACAGGGGCAGGGGCTACACCTTC. Translation gives CASQRHRGRGYTF.

This clone occurred a few times. This sequence joins TRBV9 and TRBJ2-2; D perhaps matches TRBD2 (6 bases). Germline V CDR1 and CDR2: SGDLS, YYNGEE. V was clipped by 0 bases and J by 0 bases, with 9 bases between them. CDR3 size: 16 residues. CDR3 DNA: TGTGCCAGCAGCGTAGCTCTAGCGACGAACACCGGGGAGCTGTTTTTT. Amino acids: CASSVALATNTGELFF.

The DNA of the CDR3 is TGTGCCAGCAGCAAACCGGGACAGGGCTACGAGCAGTACTTC. It translates to CASSKPGQGYEQYF. This chain links TRBV7-9 with TRBJ2-7; TRBD1 aligns across 9 bases. From germline, CDR1 is SEHNR and CDR2 FQNEAQ (reference sequence). J was trimmed by 3 bases and V by 5 bases; bases with no gene match: 5. CDR3 length equals 14 residues.

This clone appeared a few times. CDR3: CSVGQGLGTDTQYF. CDR3 in DNA: TGCAGCGTTGGACAGGGACTAGGCACAGATACGCAGTATTTT. This rearrangement joins TRBV29-1 to TRBJ2-3, with D tentatively TRBD2 (8 bases). The germline V gene encodes CDR1 SQVTM and CDR2 ANQGSEA. The CDR3 totals 14 residues. The V gene lost 4 bases and the J gene lost 1 base, with 12 bases spanning the gap.

V usage is TRBV3-1 (or the pseudogene TRBV3-2) and J usage is TRBJ2-7; tentative D call: TRBD2 (5 bases). In germline, CDR1 is LGHDT, CDR2 YNNKEL (reference sequence). The CDR3 runs to 18 residues. V shed 0 bases and J shed 2 bases, with 20 bases lying between them. In DNA form, the CDR3 reads TGTGCCAGCAGCCAAGAACCTATCGCCTCTAGCCGCGCCTACGAGCAGTACTTC. Protein sequence: CASSQEPIASSRAYEQYF.

V and J are TRBV5-4 and TRBJ1-1; 7 nucleotides agree with TRBD1. CDR3 length equals 15 residues. CDR1 and CDR2 (germline): SGHNT, YYREEE (reference sequence). Trimming cost V 2 bases and J 2 bases; bases outside gene matches: 6. CDR3 in DNA: TGTGCCAGCAGCTTAATAGGGGACAGAAACACTGAAGCTTTCTTT. Its protein is CASSLIGDRNTEAFF.

The genes are TRBV12-5 and TRBJ2-5; tentative D call: TRBD1 (5 bases). V was pared by 1 base and J by 3 bases, with 12 bases between. Germline loops: CDR1 LGHNT, CDR2 FRNRAP. The CDR3 contains 15 residues. CDR3 sequence: CASGLGQGTKETQYF. The CDR3 region has the DNA TGTGCTAGTGGTTTGGGGCAGGGAACCAAAGAGACCCAGTACTTC.

The J gene is TRBJ2-3, the V gene TRBV5-6; D is perhaps TRBD2 (5 bases). V lost 1 base to trimming and J lost 6 bases, with 12 bases between them. The germline gives CDR1 SGHDT, CDR2 YYEEEE. There are 14 residues in the CDR3. The CDR3 loop reads CASSLLSSLDTQYF. The DNA of the CDR3 is TGTGCCAGCAGCTTGTTGTCTAGCCTGGATACGCAGTATTTT.

J is TRBJ2-7 and V is TRBV7-2; 8 bases align to TRBD2. This CDR3 is 14 amino acids long. V lost 2 bases and J lost 7; bases outside the gene matches: 7. Germline values: CDR1 SGHTA, CDR2 FQGNSA. The CDR3 DNA reads as TGTGCCAGCAGCTTAACTAGCGGTACTTGGGAGCAGTACTTC. It is translated as CASSLTSGTWEQYF.

The V gene is TRBV9, the J gene TRBJ2-2; D remains ambiguous. The CDR3 totals 13 residues. The germline V gene has CDR1 SGDLS and CDR2 YYNGEE. V dropped 3 bases and J dropped 4 bases, with 7 bases sitting between them. The CDR3 DNA reads TGTGCCAGCAGCGCCTACGGCACCGGGGAGCTGTTTTTT. This sequence encodes CASSAYGTGELFF.

V and J are TRBV28 and TRBJ2-5; TRBD1 matches at 9 bases. Unmatched junction bases numbered 12, after V lost 5 bases and J lost 5 bases. The CDR3 consists of 16 residues. Germline lookup yields CDR1 MDHEN and CDR2 SYDVKM. The CDR3 nucleotides are TGTGCCAGCAGTCCAACTCACAGGGGGCCCCGGGAGACCCAGTACTTC. This translates into CASSPTHRGPRETQYF.

This clone was detected once. This chain connects TRBV5-4 to TRBJ2-3; 7 bases line up with TRBD1. Germline CDR1 SGHNT, CDR2 YYREEE (reference sequence). This CDR3 region has 15 residues. V was pared by 4 bases and J by 0 bases, with 5 bases of the junction left unmatched. The CDR3 spells CASSHRDRSTDTQYF. As DNA, the CDR3 is TGTGCCAGCAGCCACCGGGACAGAAGCACAGATACGCAGTATTTT.

The chain has TRBV10-2 and TRBJ2-7, with D unresolved. Trimming took 6 bases from V and 3 from J, leaving 6 bases between them. This CDR3 is 11 amino acids long. Germline CDR1 is WSHSY and CDR2 is SAAADI. In DNA form, the CDR3 reads TGCGCCAGCAGGGGCAGCTACGAGCAGTACTTC. Its protein product is CASRGSYEQYF.

This chain connects TRBV5-4 to TRBJ2-7; 8 positions agree with TRBD1. The germline gives CDR1 SGHNT, CDR2 YYREEE (reference sequence). The CDR3 has 17 amino acids. The J segment lost 4 bases and the V segment lost 4 bases, leaving 16 bases of the junction unmatched. The CDR3 region has the DNA TGTGCCAGCAGCCCGGGACAGGAGCTAATCGTGTCGTACGAGCAGTACTTC. Protein sequence: CASSPGQELIVSYEQYF.

A single count supports this clone. The J gene is TRBJ2-1, the V gene TRBV5-4; TRBD2 agrees at 14 bases. V was pared by 4 bases and J by 4 bases, with 7 bases of the junction left unmatched. Germline values: CDR1 SGHNT, CDR2 YYREEE (reference sequence). The CDR3 is 17 residues long. This CDR3 is CASSQGLAGVAYNEQFF. DNA of the CDR3: TGTGCCAGCAGCCAGGGACTAGCGGGAGTGGCATACAATGAGCAGTTCTTC.

The chain is built from TRBV6-2 or TRBV6-3 and TRBJ2-7; D is possibly TRBD2 (6 bases). Germline CDR1 reads MNHEY; CDR2 reads SVGEGT. The CDR3 contains 12 residues. V lost 6 bases, J lost 6 bases, and 12 bases lay in between. CDR3 sequence reads: CASSPLGGEQYF. For the CDR3, the DNA is TGTGCCAGCAGCCCTTTGGGGGGCGAGCAGTACTTC.

The chain has TRBV9 and TRBJ1-1; maybe TRBD1 (5 bases). Trimming removed 0 bases from V and 5 bases from J, with 8 bases in between. Germline V lookup: CDR1 SGDLS, CDR2 YYNGEE. The CDR3 sequence is 13 residues long. CDR3 DNA: TGTGCCAGCAGCGTAGGGGGCGAAACTGAAGCTTTCTTT. Amino acids: CASSVGGETEAFF.

This sequence joins TRBV11-3 and TRBJ2-1; tentative D call: TRBD1 (6 bases). This CDR3 is 16 amino acids long. Looked up from germline, CDR1 is SGHNT and CDR2 is YENEEA. V lost 5 bases, J lost 4 bases, and 18 bases lay in between. The CDR3 DNA sequence: TGTGCCAGCAGCCCTTTTAGGACAGATAAGTACAATGAGCAGTTCTTC. It translates to CASSPFRTDKYNEQFF.